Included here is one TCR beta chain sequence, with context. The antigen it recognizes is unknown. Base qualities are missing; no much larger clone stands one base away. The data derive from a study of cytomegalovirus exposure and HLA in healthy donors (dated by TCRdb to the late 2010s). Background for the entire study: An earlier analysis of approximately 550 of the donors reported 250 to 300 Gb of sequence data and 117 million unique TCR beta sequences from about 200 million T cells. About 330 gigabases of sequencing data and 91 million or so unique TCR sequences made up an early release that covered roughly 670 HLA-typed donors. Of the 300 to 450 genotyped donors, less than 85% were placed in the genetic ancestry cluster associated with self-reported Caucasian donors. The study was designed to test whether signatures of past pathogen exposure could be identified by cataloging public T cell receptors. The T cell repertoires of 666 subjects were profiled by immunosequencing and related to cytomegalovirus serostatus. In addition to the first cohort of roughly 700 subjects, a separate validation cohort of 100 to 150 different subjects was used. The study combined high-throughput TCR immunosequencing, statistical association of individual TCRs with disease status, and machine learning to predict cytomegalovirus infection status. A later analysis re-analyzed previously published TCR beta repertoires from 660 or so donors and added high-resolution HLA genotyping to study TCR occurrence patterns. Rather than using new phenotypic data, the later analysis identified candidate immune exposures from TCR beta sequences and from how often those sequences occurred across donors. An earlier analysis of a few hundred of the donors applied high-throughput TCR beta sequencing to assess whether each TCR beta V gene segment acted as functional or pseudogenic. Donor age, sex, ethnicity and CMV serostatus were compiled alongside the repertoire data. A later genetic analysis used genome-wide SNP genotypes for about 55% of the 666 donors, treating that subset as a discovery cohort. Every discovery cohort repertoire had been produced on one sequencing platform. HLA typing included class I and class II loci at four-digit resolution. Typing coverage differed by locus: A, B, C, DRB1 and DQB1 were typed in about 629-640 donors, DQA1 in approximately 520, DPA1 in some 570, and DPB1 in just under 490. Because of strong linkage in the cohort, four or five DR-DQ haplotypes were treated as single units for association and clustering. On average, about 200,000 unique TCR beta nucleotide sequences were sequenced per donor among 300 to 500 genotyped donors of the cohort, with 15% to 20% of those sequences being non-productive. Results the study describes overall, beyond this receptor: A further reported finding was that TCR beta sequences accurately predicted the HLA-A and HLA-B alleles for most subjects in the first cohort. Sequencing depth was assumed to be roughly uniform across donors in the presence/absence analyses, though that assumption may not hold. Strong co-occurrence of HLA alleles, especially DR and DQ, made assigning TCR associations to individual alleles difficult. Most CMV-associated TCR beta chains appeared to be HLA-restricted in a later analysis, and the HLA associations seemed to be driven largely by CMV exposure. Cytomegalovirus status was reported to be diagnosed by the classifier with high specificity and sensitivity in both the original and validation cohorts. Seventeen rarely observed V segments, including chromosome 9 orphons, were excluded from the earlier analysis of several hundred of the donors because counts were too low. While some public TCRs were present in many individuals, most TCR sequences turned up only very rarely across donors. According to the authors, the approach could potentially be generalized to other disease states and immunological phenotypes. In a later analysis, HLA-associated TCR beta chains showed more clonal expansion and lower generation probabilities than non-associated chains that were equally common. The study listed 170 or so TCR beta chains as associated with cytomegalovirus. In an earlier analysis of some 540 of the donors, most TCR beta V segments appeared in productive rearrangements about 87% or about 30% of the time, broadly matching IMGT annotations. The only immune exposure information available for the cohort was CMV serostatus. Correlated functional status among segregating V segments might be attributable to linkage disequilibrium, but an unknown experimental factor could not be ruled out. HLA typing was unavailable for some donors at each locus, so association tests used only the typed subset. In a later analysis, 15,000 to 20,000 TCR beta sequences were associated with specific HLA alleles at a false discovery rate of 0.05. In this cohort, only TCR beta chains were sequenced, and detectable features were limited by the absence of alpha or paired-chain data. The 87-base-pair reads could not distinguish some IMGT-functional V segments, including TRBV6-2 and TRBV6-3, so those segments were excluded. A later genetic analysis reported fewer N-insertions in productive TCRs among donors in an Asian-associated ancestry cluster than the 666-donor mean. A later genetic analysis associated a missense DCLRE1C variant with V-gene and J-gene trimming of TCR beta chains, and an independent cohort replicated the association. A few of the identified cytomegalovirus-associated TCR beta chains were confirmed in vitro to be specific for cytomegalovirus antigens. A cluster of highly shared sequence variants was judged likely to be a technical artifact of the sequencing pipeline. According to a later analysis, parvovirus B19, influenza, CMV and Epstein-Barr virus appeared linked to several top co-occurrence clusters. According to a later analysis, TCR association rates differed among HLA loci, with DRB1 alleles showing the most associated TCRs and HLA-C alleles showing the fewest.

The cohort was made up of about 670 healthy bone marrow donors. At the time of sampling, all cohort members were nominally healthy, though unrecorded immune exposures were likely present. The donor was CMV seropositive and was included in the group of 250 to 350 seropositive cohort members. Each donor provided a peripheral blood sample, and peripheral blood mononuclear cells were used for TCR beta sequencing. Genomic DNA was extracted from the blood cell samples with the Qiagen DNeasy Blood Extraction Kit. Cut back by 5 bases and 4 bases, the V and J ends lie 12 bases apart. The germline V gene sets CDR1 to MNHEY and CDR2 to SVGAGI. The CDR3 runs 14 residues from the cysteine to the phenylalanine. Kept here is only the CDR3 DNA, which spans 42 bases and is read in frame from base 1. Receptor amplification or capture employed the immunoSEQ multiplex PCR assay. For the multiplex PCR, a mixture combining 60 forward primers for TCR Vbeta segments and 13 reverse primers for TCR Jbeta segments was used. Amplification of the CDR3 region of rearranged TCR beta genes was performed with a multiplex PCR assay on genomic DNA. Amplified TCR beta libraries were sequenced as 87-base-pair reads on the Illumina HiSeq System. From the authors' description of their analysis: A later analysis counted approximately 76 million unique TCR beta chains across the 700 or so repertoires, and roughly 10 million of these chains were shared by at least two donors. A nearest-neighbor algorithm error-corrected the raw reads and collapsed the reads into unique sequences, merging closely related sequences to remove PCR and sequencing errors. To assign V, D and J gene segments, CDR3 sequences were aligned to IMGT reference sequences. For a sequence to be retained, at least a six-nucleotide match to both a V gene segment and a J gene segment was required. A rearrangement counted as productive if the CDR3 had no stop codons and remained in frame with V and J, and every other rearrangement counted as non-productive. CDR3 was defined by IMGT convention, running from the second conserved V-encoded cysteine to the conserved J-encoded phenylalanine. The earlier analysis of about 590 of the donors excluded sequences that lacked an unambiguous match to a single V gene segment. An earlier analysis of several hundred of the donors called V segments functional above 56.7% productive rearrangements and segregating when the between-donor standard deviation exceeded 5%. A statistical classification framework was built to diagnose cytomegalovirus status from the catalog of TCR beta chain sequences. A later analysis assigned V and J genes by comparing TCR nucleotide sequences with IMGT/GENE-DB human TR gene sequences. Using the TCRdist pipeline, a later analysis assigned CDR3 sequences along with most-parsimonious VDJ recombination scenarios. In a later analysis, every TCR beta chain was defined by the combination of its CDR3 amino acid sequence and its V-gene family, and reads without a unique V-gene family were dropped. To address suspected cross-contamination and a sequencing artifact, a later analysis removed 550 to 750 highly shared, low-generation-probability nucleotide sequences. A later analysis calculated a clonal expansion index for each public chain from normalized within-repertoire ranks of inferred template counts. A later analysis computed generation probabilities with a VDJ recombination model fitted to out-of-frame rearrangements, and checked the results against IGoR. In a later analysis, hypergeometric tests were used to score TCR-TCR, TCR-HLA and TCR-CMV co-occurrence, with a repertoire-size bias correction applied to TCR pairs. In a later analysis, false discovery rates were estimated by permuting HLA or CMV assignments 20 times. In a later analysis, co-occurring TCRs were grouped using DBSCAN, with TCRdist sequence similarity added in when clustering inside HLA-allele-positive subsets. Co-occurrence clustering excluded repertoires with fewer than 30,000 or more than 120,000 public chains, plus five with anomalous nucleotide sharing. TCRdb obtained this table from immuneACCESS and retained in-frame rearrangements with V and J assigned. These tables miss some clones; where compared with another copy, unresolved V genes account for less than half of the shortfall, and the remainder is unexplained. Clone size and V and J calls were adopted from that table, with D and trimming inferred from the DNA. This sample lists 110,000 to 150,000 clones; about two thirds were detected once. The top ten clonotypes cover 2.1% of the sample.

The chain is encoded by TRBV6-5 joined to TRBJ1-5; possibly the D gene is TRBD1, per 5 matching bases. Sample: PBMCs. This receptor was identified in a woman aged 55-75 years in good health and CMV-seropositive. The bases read TGTGCCAGCAGTCCTACGTGGACAAATCAGCCCCAGCATTTT. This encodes CASSPTWTNQPQHF.